The T cell receptor (beta chain) under discussion was sequenced for a study of CD8 T cells in ankylosing spondylitis. Findings and limits, study-wide: Past research had described some motif variants in reactive arthritis synovial fluid and blood. A TCR beta motif of roughly eight highly homologous variants seemed to mark ankylosing spondylitis blood.

Comments on this clonotype: The antigen remains unidentified.

MiXCR was run by TCRdb on the 5' RACE reads, yielding one entry per CDR3 protein. The table lists more than 600,000 distinct CDR3 sequences, 15% to 20% of them singletons. The specimen was blood, either unsorted or a sorted T cell fraction (not recorded which). This TCR was sampled from a male donor with ankylosing spondylitis.

For the CDR3, the DNA is TGTGCCAGCAGTGAGGGGGGCTTCGCAGCAACTAATGAAAAACTGTTTTTT. This encodes CASSEGGFAATNEKLFF. The V call is TRBV2, the J call TRBJ1-4; maybe TRBD1 (6 bases). CDR1 is SNHLY and CDR2 is FYNNEI in the germline V gene. The length of the CDR3 is 17 residues. Trimming removed 3 bases from V and 0 bases from J, with 14 bases in between.